One and the same sample provided the 8 T cell receptor beta chains below, sequenced in a study of regulatory T cells in long-lasting Graves disease (dated by TCRdb to 2020 to 2023). Preparation of the library involved multiplex PCR. Sequencing was carried out with an Illumina HiSeq 4000. To build TCR beta libraries, CDR3 regions were amplified by Arm-PCR using iRepertoire HTBI primers. The public reads were run again by TCRdb, first through fastp at Q25 and then through MiXCR, and only productive beta chains were kept. Entries are consolidated by CDR3 protein sequence, retaining the most common genes and DNA. A total of hundreds of thousands of distinct CDR3 sequences appear in this sample, 30% of them only once. Clones ranked in the top ten supply around 42% of the sample. Read against the paper, the sample's time point label means: persistent/refractory GD, antithyroid drugs over 5 years with positive TRAb. For both TCR sequencing and RNA sequencing, RNA was extracted from PBMCs using TRIzol.

The sample in question was peripheral blood mononuclear cells (PBMCs), obtained when the disease was refractory, from a patient treated with antithyroid drugs. These receptors were collected from a female donor with Graves disease.

The J gene is TRBJ1-6, the V gene TRBV25-1; D is perhaps TRBD1 (5 bases). CDR3 length equals 15 residues. V was shortened by 2 bases and J by 11 bases, with 16 bases between the two germline ends. Germline V gene sequence: CDR1 MGHDK, CDR2 SYGVNS. CDR3 residues: CASSETGLGLTPLHF. CDR3 nucleotides: TGTGCCAGCAGTGAAACAGGTTTGGGGCTTACACCCCTCCACTTT.

Ten or more counts support this clonotype. V usage is TRBV28 and J usage is TRBJ1-1; 8 bases are shared with TRBD1. Germline CDR1 MDHEN, CDR2 SYDVKM. The CDR3 runs 15 residues. V dropped 3 bases and J dropped 3; count of bases not matched to a gene: 6. The CDR3 protein is CASSFSTGGDTEAFF. The CDR3 DNA follows: TGTGCCAGCAGTTTCTCAACAGGGGGGGACACTGAAGCTTTCTTT.

This clonotype showed up just a few times. The chain has TRBV29-1 and TRBJ2-5; a weak D match, TRBD2 (7 bases). Trimming stripped 7 bases from V and 4 bases from J, with 19 bases between. The CDR3 loop spans 14 amino acids. Germline CDR1 SQVTM, CDR2 ANQGSEA. The CDR3 DNA sequence: TGCAGCGCTCCCGCCCCGGGGGGCGGAGAGACCCAGTACTTC. This codes for CSAPAPGGGETQYF.

This chain links TRBV5-1 with TRBJ2-7; D uncertain. The CDR3 sequence is 15 residues long. Deletions cut 0 bases from V and 4 bases from J, with 14 bases between. In germline, CDR1 is SGHRS, CDR2 YFSETQ. CDR3 coding DNA: TGCGCCAGCAGCTTGGTCGGCAGTAATGCGTACGAGCAGTACTTC. It translates to CASSLVGSNAYEQYF.

This chain joins TRBV25-1 and TRBJ2-7; 8 positions match TRBD1. This CDR3 has 16 residues. V lost 8 bases and J lost 0; bases outside the gene matches: 12. Germline lookup yields CDR1 MGHDK and CDR2 SYGVNS. For the CDR3, the DNA is TGTGCCAGCTCTGACAGGGGTGATCCTCCCTCCTACGAGCAGTACTTC. Protein: CASSDRGDPPSYEQYF.

The gene calls are TRBV2 and TRBJ1-5; no firm D call. Germline lookup yields CDR1 SNHLY and CDR2 FYNNEI. The CDR3 runs 15 residues. Trimming left V 7 bases short and J 0 bases short, with 13 bases between. CDR3 nucleotides: TGTGCCAGCACCAGAGTGAAGGATAGCAATCAGCCCCAGCATTTT. It codes for CASTRVKDSNQPQHF.

This clonotype was recorded many times. The chain couples TRBV10-3 to TRBJ1-6, with D possibly matching TRBD1 (5 bases). CDR1 and CDR2 from the germline V gene are ENHRY and SYGVKD. V was cut by 2 bases and J by 7 bases, with 9 bases left in between. The CDR3 runs 14 residues. CDR3 protein: CAISEGRTNSPLHF. The CDR3 DNA reads as TGTGCCATCAGTGAGGGACGGACAAATTCACCCCTCCACTTT.

This clonotype was counted only a few times. This chain connects TRBV12-3 or TRBV12-4 to TRBJ2-5, with a possible D match to TRBD2 (5 bases). The V and J ends lost 2 bases and 5 bases respectively, with 18 bases between them. This CDR3 spans 16 amino acids. The CDR3 DNA reads as TGTGCCAGCAGTTTATGGTTTGAGAGGGCCAATGAGACCCAGTACTTC. Protein sequence: CASSLWFERANETQYF.